This TCR beta chain comes out of a study of shared clonotypes between healthy human individuals. To note about this clone: Its antigen is not known.

Study-wide results and caveats: The diversity represented, both genetic and in exposure history, was limited by few donors. Collection of samples was limited to blood; tissue repertoires likely differ. The generation probabilities recorded for non-shared clonotypes fell below those of clonotypes shared by all four donors.

Methods used by the authors: In the immunoSEQ data, sequences were junction-only and lacked quality scores, so filtering differed. The table came from immunoSEQ multiplex PCR; TCRdb's copy has only in-frame clones and leaves some out. V and J calls and clone size are copied from that table; D and trimming were computed from the DNA. This sample has about 1 million clones, with approximately 72% found just once. The germline V gene encodes CDR1 SGHRS and CDR2 YFSETQ. This CDR3 has 13 amino acids. V lost 4 bases, J lost 5 bases, and 4 bases stayed unmatched. Sample: memory CD4+ T cells sorted from blood. Subset defined: CD45RA-negative fraction. This chain connects TRBV5-1 to TRBJ1-1; 8 positions agree with TRBD1. This TCR was recovered from a young man in good health. DNA for the CDR3: TGCGCCAGCAGCGGCGACAGGGGAACTGAAGCTTTCTTT. Its protein is CASSGDRGTEAFF.